This T cell receptor beta chain was sequenced during a study of shared clonotypes between healthy human individuals. Study details: Aged 18 to 49, the donors were a couple of women and a few men. Study-level points and caveats: Memory subsets had estimated richness that was generally smaller than that of naive subsets. Deeper or shallower sequencing was expected to change how clonotypes are shared among donors. Naive CD4 clonotype sharing across a handful of donors was about 5.3%.

With regard to this clone: Its antigen remains unknown.

TCRdb keeps only in-frame clones here, not all; method: immunoSEQ multiplex PCR. The data contain 1 million to 1.2 million clones, around three quarters of them singletons. The germline V gene encodes CDR1 KGHSH and CDR2 LQKENI. Trimming took 3 bases from V and 5 from J; bases not matched to a gene: 3. The CDR3 is 14 residues long. Input material: memory CD4+ T cells from PBMCs. Subset given: CD45RA-negative fraction. The chain links TRBV18 to TRBJ1-5; 8 bases agree with TRBD1. The TCR was taken from a man aged 18 to 30 in good health. Some clones in this sample may be carry-over from other donors' samples. The CDR3 spells CASSPGQEDQPQHF. The CDR3 DNA follows: TGTGCCAGCTCACCGGGACAGGAGGATCAGCCCCAGCATTTT.